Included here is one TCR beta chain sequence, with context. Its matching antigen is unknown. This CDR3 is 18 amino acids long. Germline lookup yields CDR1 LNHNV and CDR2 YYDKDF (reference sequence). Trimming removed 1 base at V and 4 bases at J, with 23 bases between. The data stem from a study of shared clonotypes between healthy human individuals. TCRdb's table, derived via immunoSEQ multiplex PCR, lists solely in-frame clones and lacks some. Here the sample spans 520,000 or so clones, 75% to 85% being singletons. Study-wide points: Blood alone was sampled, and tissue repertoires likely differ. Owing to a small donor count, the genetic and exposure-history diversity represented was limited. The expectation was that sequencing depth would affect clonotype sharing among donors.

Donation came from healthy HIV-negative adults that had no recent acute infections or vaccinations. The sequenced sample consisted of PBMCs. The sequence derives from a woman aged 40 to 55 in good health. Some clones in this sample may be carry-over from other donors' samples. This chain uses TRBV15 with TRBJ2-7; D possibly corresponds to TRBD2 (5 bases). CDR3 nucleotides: TGTGCCACCAGCAGAGGGGGAGAGTTTACGGGCCCCGGGTACGAGCAGTACTTC. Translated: CATSRGGEFTGPGYEQYF.